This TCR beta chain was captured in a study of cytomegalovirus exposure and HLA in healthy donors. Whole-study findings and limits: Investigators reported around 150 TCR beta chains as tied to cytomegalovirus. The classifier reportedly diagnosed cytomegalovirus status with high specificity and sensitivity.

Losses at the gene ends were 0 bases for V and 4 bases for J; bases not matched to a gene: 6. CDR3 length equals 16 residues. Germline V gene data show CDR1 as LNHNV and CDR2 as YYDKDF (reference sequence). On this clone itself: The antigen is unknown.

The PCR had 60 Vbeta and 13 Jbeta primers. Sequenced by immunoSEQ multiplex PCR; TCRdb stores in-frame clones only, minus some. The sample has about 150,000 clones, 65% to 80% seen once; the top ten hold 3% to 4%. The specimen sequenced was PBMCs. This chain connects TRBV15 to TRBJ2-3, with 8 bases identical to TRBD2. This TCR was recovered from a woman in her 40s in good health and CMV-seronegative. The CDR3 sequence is CATSRDQGLGSDTQYF. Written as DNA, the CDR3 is TGTGCCACCAGCAGAGATCAGGGACTAGGCTCAGATACGCAGTATTTT.